The 3 T cell receptor beta chains below all came from one sample that was sequenced in a study of blood T cell repertoires in COVID-19. Here immunoSEQ multiplex PCR was the method, and the copy in TCRdb shows in-frame clones only, minus some. Of approximately 190,000 clones listed, under 85% are singletons. The sequenced material came from peripheral blood. All receptors derive from a woman between 40 and 55 years old with acute or convalescent COVID-19.

V and J are TRBV5-6 and TRBJ1-3; TRBD1 matches 7 bases. The CDR3 sequence is 16 residues long. V lost 3 bases and J lost 2; bases outside the gene matches: 8. CDR1 and CDR2 (germline): SGHDT, YYEEEE. Here the CDR3 DNA reads TGTGCCAGCAGCTCTCCCCGACAGGGAACTGGAAACACCATATATTTT. This sequence encodes CASSSPRQGTGNTIYF.

The DNA of the CDR3 is TGTGCCAGCAACCCAGGCACAGATACGCAGTATTTT. Translating gives CASNPGTDTQYF. The rearrangement joins TRBV25-1 to TRBJ2-3; D gene ambiguous. Germline loops: CDR1 MGHDK, CDR2 SYGVNS. Trimming pared 7 bases from V and 1 base from J, leaving 6 bases between. This CDR3 comprises 12 residues.

This chain links TRBV6-2 or TRBV6-3 with TRBJ2-7, with D tentatively TRBD1 (6 bases). The CDR3 covers 17 residues. CDR1 and CDR2 (germline): MNHEY, SVGEGT. With 4 bases removed from V and 3 bases from J, the gap between germline ends came to 22 bases. The CDR3 DNA sequence: TGTGCCAGCAGTTTTAACAGGGCAACTCGCAGAGACTACGAGCAGTACTTC. Amino acid sequence: CASSFNRATRRDYEQYF.